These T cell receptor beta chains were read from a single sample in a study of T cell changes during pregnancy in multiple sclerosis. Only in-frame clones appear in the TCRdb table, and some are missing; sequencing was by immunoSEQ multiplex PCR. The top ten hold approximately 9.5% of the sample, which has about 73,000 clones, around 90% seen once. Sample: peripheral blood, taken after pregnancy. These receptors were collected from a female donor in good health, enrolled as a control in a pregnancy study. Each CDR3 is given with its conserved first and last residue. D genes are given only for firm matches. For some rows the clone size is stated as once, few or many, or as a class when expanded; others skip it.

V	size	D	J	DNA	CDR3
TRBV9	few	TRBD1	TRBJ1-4	TGTGCCAGCAGCACCTCCGGACAGGCAACTAATGAAAAACTGTTTTTT	CASSTSGQATNEKLFF
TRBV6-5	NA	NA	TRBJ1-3	TGTGCCAGCAGCACAGGGCTCGGAAACACCATATATTTT	CASSTGLGNTIYF
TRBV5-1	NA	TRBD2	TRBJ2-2	TGCGCCAGCAGCCGCGACCAGACTAGCGGGGTTGCGAACACCGGGGAGCTGTTTTTT	CASSRDQTSGVANTGELFF
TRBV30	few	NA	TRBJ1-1	TGTGCCGGGGGACTTCTGAACACTGAAGCTTTCTTT	CAGGLLNTEAFF
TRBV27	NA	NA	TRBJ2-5	TGTGCCAGCAGTTGGCGGCAGCAAGAGACCCAGTACTTC	CASSWRQQETQYF
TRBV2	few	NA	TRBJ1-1	TGTGCCAGCAGTCCCGGGAGATTGAACACTGAAGCTTTCTTT	CASSPGRLNTEAFF
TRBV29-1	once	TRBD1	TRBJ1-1	TGCAGCGTGGCTACAGGGGGGAACACTGAAGCTTTCTTT	CSVATGGNTEAFF
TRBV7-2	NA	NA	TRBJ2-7	TGTGCCAGCAGCTCCCGACAGGAGCGGGAGCAGTACTTC	CASSSRQEREQYF
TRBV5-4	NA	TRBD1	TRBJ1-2	TGTGCCAGCAGCTTAGGGACAGTTAACTATGGCTACACCTTC	CASSLGTVNYGYTF
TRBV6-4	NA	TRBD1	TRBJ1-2	TGTGCCAGCAGTGACGGACAGGGGACTGGCTACACCTTC	CASSDGQGTGYTF
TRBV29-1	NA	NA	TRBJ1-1	TGCAGCGTTGGCGGTTACACTGAAGCTTTCTTT	CSVGGYTEAFF
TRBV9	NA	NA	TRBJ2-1	TGTGCCAGCAGCGTCCCTAGCGGAGGGGGATACAATGAGCAGTTCTTC	CASSVPSGGGYNEQFF
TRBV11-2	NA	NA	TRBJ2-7	TGTGCCAGCAGCTTAGTCTCTGTAATCTACGAGCAGTACTTC	CASSLVSVIYEQYF
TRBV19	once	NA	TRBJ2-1	TGTGCCAGTAGTATGGAGGGGACTTACTCCTACAATGAGCAGTTCTTC	CASSMEGTYSYNEQFF
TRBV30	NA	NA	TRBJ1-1	TGTGCCTGGAGTGTACCGCGACGGGTCAACACTGAAGCTTTCTTT	CAWSVPRRVNTEAFF
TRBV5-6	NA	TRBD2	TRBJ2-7	TGTGCCAGCAGCCCGTTGGTAGCGGGGACCCCCTACGAGCAGTACTTC	CASSPLVAGTPYEQYF